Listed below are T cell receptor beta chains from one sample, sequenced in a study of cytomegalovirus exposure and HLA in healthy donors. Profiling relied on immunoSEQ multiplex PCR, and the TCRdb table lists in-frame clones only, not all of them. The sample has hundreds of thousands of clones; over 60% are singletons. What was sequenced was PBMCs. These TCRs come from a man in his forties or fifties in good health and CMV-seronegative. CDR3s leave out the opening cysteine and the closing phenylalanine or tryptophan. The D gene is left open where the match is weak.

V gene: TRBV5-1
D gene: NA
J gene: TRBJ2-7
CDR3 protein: ASSEDREGEQY

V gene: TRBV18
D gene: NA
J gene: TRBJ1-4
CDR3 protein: ASSPLSGTGTNEKLF

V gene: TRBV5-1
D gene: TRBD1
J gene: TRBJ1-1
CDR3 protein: ASSWGTGGTEAF

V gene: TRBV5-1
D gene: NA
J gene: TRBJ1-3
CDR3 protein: ASSPSQGSGNTIY

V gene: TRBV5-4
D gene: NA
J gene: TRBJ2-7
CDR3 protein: ASSRVGRGMNYEQY

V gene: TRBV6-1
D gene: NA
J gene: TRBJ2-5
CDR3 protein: ASSGGRETQY

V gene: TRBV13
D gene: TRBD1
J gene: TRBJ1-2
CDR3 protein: ASSQLPGQGGANYGYT

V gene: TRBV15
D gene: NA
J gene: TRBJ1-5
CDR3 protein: ATSSPLGEGNQPQH

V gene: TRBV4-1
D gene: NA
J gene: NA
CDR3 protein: ASSQESYEQY

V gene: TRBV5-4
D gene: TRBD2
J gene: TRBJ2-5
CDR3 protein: ASSPGLGGETQY

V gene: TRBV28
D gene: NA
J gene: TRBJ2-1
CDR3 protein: ASSFPGAGYNEQF

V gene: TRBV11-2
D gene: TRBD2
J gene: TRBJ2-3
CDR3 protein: ASSFLAVRESSDTQY

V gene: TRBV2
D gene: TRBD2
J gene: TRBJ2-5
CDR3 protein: ASSDSGGDKETQY

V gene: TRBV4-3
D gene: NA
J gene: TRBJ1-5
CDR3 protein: ASSQDTQAQPQH

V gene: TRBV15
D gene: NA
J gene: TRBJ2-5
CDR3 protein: ATSTNRDSKTQY

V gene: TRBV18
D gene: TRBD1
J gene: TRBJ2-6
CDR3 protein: ASSLGQGSSGANVLT

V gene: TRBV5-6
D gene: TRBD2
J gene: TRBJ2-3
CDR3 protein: ASSLSAGTSGHTDTQY

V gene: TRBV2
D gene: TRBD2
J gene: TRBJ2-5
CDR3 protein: ASRGEGETQY

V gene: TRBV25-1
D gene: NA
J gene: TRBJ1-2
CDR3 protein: ASSGSSRGYT

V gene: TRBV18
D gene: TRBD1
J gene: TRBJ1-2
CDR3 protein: ASSPSENRGFGYT

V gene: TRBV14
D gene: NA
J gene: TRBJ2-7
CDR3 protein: ASSHGSEQY

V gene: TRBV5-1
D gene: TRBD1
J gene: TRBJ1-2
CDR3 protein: ASSLGQGGGYT

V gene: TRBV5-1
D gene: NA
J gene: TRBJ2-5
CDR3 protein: ASSLRQPQETQY